The 9 T cell receptor beta chains below were found in one sample sequenced in a study. TCRdb processed the RT-PCR reads anew with MiXCR; each CDR3 protein has one entry. The data show around 700,000 distinct CDR3 sequences, approximately 15% seen once. Sequences were obtained from memory CD4+ T cells from blood. These receptors came from a female donor in good health, serving as a healthy control.

Many counts were recorded for this clonotype. The CDR3 sequence is CASSRTGGATGELFF. The DNA for the CDR3 is TGTGCCAGCAGTCGGACAGGGGGCGCCACCGGGGAGCTGTTTTTT. The rearrangement links TRBV12-3 or TRBV12-4 to TRBJ2-2; 11 bases match TRBD1. After removal of 5 bases from V and 4 bases from J, the junction contained 3 bases not matched to a gene. The CDR3 runs to 15 residues.

This chain uses TRBV30 with TRBJ2-5, with 13 bases lining up with TRBD2. Per germline, CDR1 GTSNPN and CDR2 SVGIG (reference sequence). The CDR3 has 15 amino acids. The V segment lost 3 bases and the J segment 7 bases; nucleotides outside the gene matches: 8. DNA of the CDR3: TGTGCCTGGAGGGGACTAGCGGGGCCCTTGGGGACCCAGTACTTC. Protein: CAWRGLAGPLGTQYF.

The genes are TRBV7-2 and TRBJ2-1; D is undetermined. The length of the CDR3 is 16 residues. CDR1 SGHTA and CDR2 FQGNSA come from the germline V gene. Trimming cost V 1 base and J 5 bases, with 15 bases left between them. The CDR3 region has the DNA TGTGCCAGCAGCTTAGGAGGTTTACCTACTAACAATGAGCAGTTCTTC. Amino acid sequence: CASSLGGLPTNNEQFF.

This clonotype was recorded many times. This chain joins TRBV7-9 and TRBJ2-3; 10 bases line up with TRBD2. From germline, CDR1 is SEHNR and CDR2 FQNEAQ (reference sequence). This CDR3 has 16 residues. V trimming: 1 base; J trimming: 4 bases; junction bases outside the gene matches: 5. The CDR3 DNA reads as TGTGCCAGCAGCTTAGGCAACCTAGCGGGAGCAGATACGCAGTATTTT. Translated: CASSLGNLAGADTQYF.

Ten or more counts support this clonotype. The chain recombines TRBV20-1 with TRBJ2-1, with 8 bases matching TRBD2. This CDR3 has 13 residues. CDR1 DFQATT and CDR2 SNEGSKA come from the germline V gene (reference sequence). V shed 8 bases and J 6 bases; nucleotides not matched to a gene: 9. CDR3 DNA: TGCAGTACCCGGGAGGGCGTGGTCAATGAGCAGTTCTTC. The encoded protein is CSTREGVVNEQFF.

The rearrangement joins TRBV3-1 to TRBJ2-1; 10 bases fit TRBD2. V was pared by 2 bases and J by 5 bases, with 9 bases of the junction left unmatched. The CDR3 extends over 17 amino acids. From germline, CDR1 is LGHDT and CDR2 YNNKEL (reference sequence). The CDR3 spells CASSQSPSGGTHNEQFF. In DNA form, the CDR3 reads TGTGCCAGCAGCCAATCCCCTAGCGGGGGAACCCACAATGAGCAGTTCTTC.

The chain has TRBV20-1 and TRBJ2-7; maybe TRBD2 (5 bases). V lost 5 bases to trimming and J lost 4 bases, with 9 bases between them. CDR3 length equals 11 residues. The V gene's germline CDR1 is DFQATT and CDR2 SNEGSKA (reference sequence). CDR3 amino acids: CSAPTSYEQYF. For the CDR3, the DNA is TGCAGTGCTCCAACTAGTTACGAGCAGTACTTC.

This clonotype has only a few counts. The CDR3 nucleotides are TGTGCCAGCAACTCACCCGGGAAGGGTGAAAAACTGTTTTTT. This gives the protein CASNSPGKGEKLFF. The gene calls are TRBV6-1 and TRBJ1-4; D gene uncertain. The V and J ends lost 7 bases and 7 bases respectively, with 16 bases between them. Germline CDR1 reads MNHNS; CDR2 reads SASEGT. CDR3 length equals 14 residues.

The chain employs TRBV5-1 and TRBJ2-1, with 7 positions matching TRBD2. Trimming took 4 bases from V and 6 from J; bases not matched to a gene: 4. This CDR3 region has 13 residues. Germline CDR1 is SGHRS and CDR2 is YFSETQ. CDR3 in amino acids: CASSGLVGNEQFF. The DNA for the CDR3 is TGCGCCAGCAGCGGACTAGTTGGCAATGAGCAGTTCTTC.